These 9 T cell receptor beta chains came from one sample sequenced in a study of blood T cell repertoires in COVID-19 (dated by TCRdb to 2019 to 2021). Receptor amplification or capture employed the immunoSEQ multiplex PCR assay. This immuneACCESS table, as held by TCRdb, lists in-frame sequences with V and J called but not all clones. Of the missing ones, under half trace to an unresolved V gene in checked studies; the others have no known cause. This sample has hundreds of thousands of clones in its table, and around 87% of those were observed once. The leading ten clones occupy around 8% of the sample. Sequenced input: peripheral blood. The source is a woman in her fifties or sixties who had recovered from COVID-19.

The chain uses TRBV29-1 and TRBJ1-2, with 7 bases aligning to TRBD1. Germline-derived CDR1 and CDR2 are SQVTM and ANQGSEA. Trimming took 3 bases from V and 7 from J; bases not matched to a gene: 5. The CDR3 runs to 12 residues. The CDR3 region has the DNA TGCAGCGTTGAGTCAGGGGGTGCTGGCTACACCTTC. Translation gives CSVESGGAGYTF.

This clone occurred a few times. The V call is TRBV20-1, the J call TRBJ1-5; D not certain. Germline V lookup: CDR1 DFQATT, CDR2 SNEGSKA (reference sequence). CDR3 length equals 13 residues. The germline V and J ends were trimmed by 3 bases and 3 bases, with 9 bases remaining between them. Here the CDR3 DNA reads TGCAGTGCTAGTGCCGGGGTCAATCAGCCCCAGCATTTT. Its protein product is CSASAGVNQPQHF.

The gene calls are TRBV19 and TRBJ2-7; possibly TRBD1 for D (6 bases). From germline, CDR1 is LNHDA and CDR2 SQIVND (reference sequence). The V and J ends lost 5 bases and 3 bases respectively, with 11 bases between them. The CDR3 spans 13 residues. The DNA of the CDR3 is TGTGCCAGTAGTCGGGACACCTACTACGAGCAGTACTTC. It codes for CASSRDTYYEQYF.

The chain links TRBV4-3 to TRBJ2-4, with 9 bases fitting TRBD2. J was trimmed by 1 base and V by 4 bases; bases with no gene match: 5. Germline loops: CDR1 LGHNA, CDR2 YSLEER. The CDR3 spans 16 residues. The CDR3 loop reads CASSPKGLAAKNIQYF. CDR3 coding DNA: TGCGCCAGCAGCCCGAAGGGACTAGCTGCCAAAAACATTCAGTACTTC.

The chain employs TRBV19 and TRBJ1-2; weak D call: TRBD1 (6 bases). Germline CDR1 is LNHDA and CDR2 is SQIVND (reference sequence). This CDR3 is 13 amino acids long. V was clipped by 5 bases and J by 12 bases, with 19 bases between them. CDR3 region: CASSRPGQYPNTF. CDR3 bases: TGTGCCAGTAGTCGGCCGGGACAATATCCTAACACCTTC.

V gene TRBV28 combines with J gene TRBJ2-5, with 7 positions matching TRBD2. V shed 3 bases and J 5 bases; nucleotides not matched to a gene: 3. Germline-derived CDR1 and CDR2 are MDHEN and SYDVKM. The CDR3 runs 13 residues. CDR3 DNA: TGTGCCAGCAGTTTGGGGGGGATGGAGACCCAGTACTTC. Residues: CASSLGGMETQYF. Supplemented by reference TRBV28 and TRBJ2-5, the full variable domain reads DVKVTQSSRYLVKRTGEKVFLECVQDMDHENMFWYRQDPGLGLRLIYFSYDVKMKEKGDIPEGYSVSREKKERFSLILESASTNQTSMYLCASSLGGMETQYFGPGTRLLVL.

This chain connects TRBV28 to TRBJ2-1; no firm D call. CDR3 length: 18 residues. In germline, CDR1 is MDHEN, CDR2 SYDVKM. Trimming stripped 2 bases from V and 8 bases from J, with 25 bases between. This CDR3 reads CASSLRRWYTRSADEQFF. As DNA, the CDR3 is TGTGCCAGCAGTTTACGTAGATGGTATACCCGATCGGCGGATGAGCAGTTCTTC.

This chain joins TRBV5-1 and TRBJ1-1; D is uncertain. This CDR3 has 14 residues. The germline V gene encodes CDR1 SGHRS and CDR2 YFSETQ. Trimming stripped 0 bases from V and 0 bases from J, with 6 bases between. CDR3 loop: CASSLVSMNTEAFF. The CDR3 bases are TGCGCCAGCAGCTTGGTTAGCATGAACACTGAAGCTTTCTTT.

This rearrangement joins TRBV23-1 to TRBJ2-7; D unclear. Being an ORF, TRBV23-1 has a function that is uncertain. This CDR3 spans 13 amino acids. With 7 bases removed from V and 1 base from J, the gap between germline ends came to 11 bases. The CDR3 DNA is TGCGCCAGCACCCCGAGCTCATCCTACGAGCAGTACTTC. It yields the protein CASTPSSSYEQYF.